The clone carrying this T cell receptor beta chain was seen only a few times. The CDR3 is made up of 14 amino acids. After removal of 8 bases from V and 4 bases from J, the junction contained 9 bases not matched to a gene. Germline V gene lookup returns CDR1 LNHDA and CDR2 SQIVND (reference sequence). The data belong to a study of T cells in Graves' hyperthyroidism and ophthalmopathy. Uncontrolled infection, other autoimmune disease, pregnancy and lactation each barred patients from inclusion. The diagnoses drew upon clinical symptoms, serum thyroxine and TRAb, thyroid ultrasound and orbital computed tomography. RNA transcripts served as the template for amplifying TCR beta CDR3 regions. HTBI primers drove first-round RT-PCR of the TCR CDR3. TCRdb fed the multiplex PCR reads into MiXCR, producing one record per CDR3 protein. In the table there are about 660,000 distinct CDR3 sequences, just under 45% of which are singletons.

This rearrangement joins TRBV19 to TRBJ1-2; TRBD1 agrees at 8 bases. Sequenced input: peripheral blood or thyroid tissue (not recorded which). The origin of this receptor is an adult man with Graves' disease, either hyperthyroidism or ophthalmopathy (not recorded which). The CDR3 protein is CASGGTGTTYGYTF. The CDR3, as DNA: TGTGCCAGTGGCGGGACAGGCACAACCTATGGCTACACCTTC. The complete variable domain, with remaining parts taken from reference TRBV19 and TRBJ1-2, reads DGGITQSPKYLFRKEGQNVTLSCEQNLNHDAMYWYRQDPGQGLRLIYYSQIVNDFQKGDIAEGYSVSREKKESFPLTVTSAQKNPTAFYLCASGGTGTTYGYTFGSGTRLTVV.